A selection of T cell receptor beta chains follows, all from one sample in a study of human T cells and chemical hapten exposure. MiXCR, applied by TCRdb to the 5' RACE reads, yields one record per CDR3 protein. The table includes 120,000 to 150,000 distinct CDR3 sequences, 4.1% detected once. All receptors derive from a female donor in good health. Each CDR3 is given with its conserved first and last residue. The D gene is left open where the match is weak. A clone size is listed for some rows: how often the clone was seen (once, few, many), or a class if it is expanded.

V	size	J	D	DNA	CDR3
TRBV5-4	many	TRBJ2-2	-	TGTGCCAGCAGCCTGGAGGTCGGGGAGCTGTTTTTT	CASSLEVGELFF
TRBV7-2	many	TRBJ1-6	-	TGTGCCAGCAGCTTAGTGGCGGGGGCAAGCTCCTATAATTCACCCCTCCACTTT	CASSLVAGASSYNSPLHF
TRBV3-1	-	TRBJ2-3	-	TGTGCCAGCAGCCAAGAGGCAATGTCAGCTACGCAGTATTTT	CASSQEAMSATQYF
TRBV25-1	many	TRBJ1-5	TRBD1	TGTGCCAGCAGTGGGCGGACAGGGGAAGGCCAGCCCCAGCATTTT	CASSGRTGEGQPQHF
TRBV7-6	many	TRBJ1-3	TRBD1	TGTGCCACCGGGACAGCCCGCTCTGGAAACACCATATATTTT	CATGTARSGNTIYF
TRBV20-1	many	TRBJ1-2	-	TGCAGTGCTAGAGATCAGTGGGGTGTAACTCGGGATGGCTATGGCTACACCTTC	CSARDQWGVTRDGYGYTF
TRBV5-6	many	TRBJ1-6	-	TGTGCCAGCAGCTTGGGGTTTTCACCCCTCCACTTT	CASSLGFSPLHF
TRBV5-1	few	TRBJ1-1	TRBD1	TGCGCCAGCAGCTTGGTGGGGACAGGTGGGGCCTACACTGAAGCTTTCTTT	CASSLVGTGGAYTEAFF
TRBV7-2	many	TRBJ2-1	TRBD2	TGTGCCAGCAGCTTAGGAGGGATAGCGGGGAGGAGGGAGCAGTTCTTC	CASSLGGIAGRREQFF
TRBV6-2/TRBV6-3	many	TRBJ2-3	TRBD1	TGTGCCAGCAGTACCCGACAGGGTGGTACAGATACGCAGTATTTT	CASSTRQGGTDTQYF
TRBV14	many	TRBJ2-1	-	TGTGCCAGCAGCCAAGTGCGAGCCGGAGAGCAGTTCTTC	CASSQVRAGEQFF
TRBV6-5	many	TRBJ2-1	TRBD2	TGTGCCAGCAGCCAAGGACTAGCGGGGGGGCCCGTGTTCTTC	CASSQGLAGGPVFF
TRBV11-2	many	TRBJ2-3	-	TGTGCCAGCAGCCCCGACAGGTATCGGGAGGAGCAGTATTTT	CASSPDRYREEQYF
TRBV4-3	many	TRBJ2-1	-	TGCGCCAGCAGCCAAGGGACCGACAGCTCCTACAATGAGCAGTTCTTC	CASSQGTDSSYNEQFF
TRBV5-5	many	TRBJ2-1	TRBD1	TGTGCCAGCATGACTCCCCGACAGGGTGGGTCCAATGAGCAGTTCTTC	CASMTPRQGGSNEQFF
TRBV18	-	TRBJ2-3	-	TGTGCCAGCTCACCACGGCACCCTAGCACAGATACGCAGTATTTT	CASSPRHPSTDTQYF
TRBV12-3/TRBV12-4	many	TRBJ1-5	-	TGTGCCAGCAGTCCCTCGGGTCAGGGGTTAGGGATCCAGCATTTT	CASSPSGQGLGIQHF
TRBV7-9	many	TRBJ2-3	-	TGTGCCAGCAGCGAGGCAGCCGCAACGCAGTATTTT	CASSEAAATQYF
TRBV12-3/TRBV12-4	many	TRBJ2-4	-	TGTGCCAGCAGTCTAATCCTCCTTGGCAAAAACATTCAGTACTTC	CASSLILLGKNIQYF
TRBV6-5	many	TRBJ2-4	-	TGTGCCAGCAGTGCCCGGGACCTAGCCAAAAACATTCAGTACTTC	CASSARDLAKNIQYF
TRBV20-1	many	TRBJ2-7	-	TGCAGTGCTAGAGCTGAGGGGTGGGGGCAGTACTTC	CSARAEGWGQYF
TRBV4-2	many	TRBJ1-1	-	TGTGCCAGCAGCCCCCTGTCTGGTGAGAACACTGAAGCTTTCTTT	CASSPLSGENTEAFF
TRBV7-6	few	TRBJ2-1	TRBD2	TGTGCCAGCAGCGGGGGGGCCTACAATGAGCAGTTCTTC	CASSGGAYNEQFF
TRBV28	-	TRBJ1-2	-	TGTGCCATCCCTAATCGGGGTCTCCATGGCTACACCTTC	CAIPNRGLHGYTF
TRBV3-1	many	TRBJ1-4	-	TGTGCCAGCAGCCAATGGCCGCCGAGTGGTGAAAAACTGTTTTTT	CASSQWPPSGEKLFF
TRBV4-2	many	TRBJ2-1	-	TGTGCCAGCAGCCAAGCCGGGGGTCGCGGCAATGAGCAGTTCTTC	CASSQAGGRGNEQFF
TRBV5-4	many	TRBJ2-5	-	TGTGCCAGCAGCTTGTCTAAGGGGCTCTTGCCTCAAGAGACCCAGTACTTC	CASSLSKGLLPQETQYF
TRBV5-8	many	TRBJ2-7	-	TGTGCCAGCCCGGGGGCCCCCTACGAGCAGTACTTC	CASPGAPYEQYF
TRBV7-2	many	TRBJ2-5	TRBD2	TGTGCCAGCAGCCCGCAAGGAGCGGGACCTAAAGAGACCCAGTACTTC	CASSPQGAGPKETQYF
TRBV12-3/TRBV12-4	few	TRBJ2-1	TRBD2	TGTGCCAGCAGCAATCCAGGGACTAGCGGGGGGGGGTCCTACAATGAGCAGTTCTTC	CASSNPGTSGGGSYNEQFF
TRBV12-3/TRBV12-4	many	TRBJ2-5	TRBD2	TGTGCCAGCACCCATGCGGGGGTCCAAGAGACCCAGTACTTC	CASTHAGVQETQYF
TRBV5-1	many	TRBJ1-1	-	TGCGCCAGCAGCTTGTCCGGGGTTAGGACTGAAGCTTTCTTT	CASSLSGVRTEAFF
TRBV7-9	many	TRBJ1-1	TRBD1	TGTGCCAGTCTCGGACAGGCTCATCAGAACACTGAAGCTTTCTTT	CASLGQAHQNTEAFF
TRBV5-1	many	TRBJ1-1	TRBD1	TGCGCCAGCAGGACCGGGACAGGCAGTATGAACACTGAAGCTTTCTTT	CASRTGTGSMNTEAFF
TRBV6-1	many	TRBJ1-5	TRBD1	TGTGCCAGCAGTGCCCGGGACAGAATTAGCAATCAGCCCCAGCATTTT	CASSARDRISNQPQHF
TRBV18	many	TRBJ1-4	-	TGTGCCAGCTCATACGGGACAAGGAATGAAAAACTGTTTTTT	CASSYGTRNEKLFF
TRBV5-1	many	TRBJ2-3	-	TGCGCCAGCAGCTTGGTCGGGGATACCACAGATACGCAGTATTTT	CASSLVGDTTDTQYF
TRBV20-1	many	TRBJ1-1	-	TGCAGTGCTGTGGAAGGGTGGAACACTGAAGCTTTCTTT	CSAVEGWNTEAFF
TRBV5-4	many	TRBJ2-5	-	TGTGCCAGCAGCAAAACCGGGACTGCTGAAGAGACCCAGTACTTC	CASSKTGTAEETQYF
TRBV5-1	many	TRBJ2-3	-	TGCGCCAGCAGCTTGGGATTGTCGTCAGGGCGGTCGGATTTT	CASSLGLSSGRSDF
TRBV25-1	many	TRBJ2-3	TRBD1	TGTGCCAGCAGAGAGTCACAGGGGCAGGCAGATACGCAGTATTTT	CASRESQGQADTQYF
TRBV7-2	many	TRBJ2-7	-	TGTGCCAGCAGCGCCGTGTCAGTAGACGAGCAGTACTTC	CASSAVSVDEQYF
TRBV11-1	-	TRBJ2-7	-	TGTGCCAGCAGCTCGACAGGACCCTCCTACGAGCAGTACTTC	CASSSTGPSYEQYF